Sequencing of this TCR beta chain was carried out in a study of T cell responses to AZD1222 COVID-19 vaccine. The study's findings and limits: Breadth and depth of Spike-specific TCRs rose after two AZD1222 doses.

The CDR3 totals 14 residues. Germline lookup yields CDR1 SGHNT and CDR2 YENEEA. V gave up 5 bases and J gave up 8 bases, with 16 bases separating them. This clone was seen just once. The antigen remains unidentified. The method was immunoSEQ multiplex PCR; TCRdb's version includes in-frame clones alone and lacks a portion of them. The sample gives more than 15,000 clones, about three quarters of which show up once; approximately 14% is in the top ten. The chain carries TRBV11-3 and TRBJ2-1; D might be TRBD1 or TRBD2, each matching 5 bases. This TCR derives from an adult who received the AZD1222 COVID-19 vaccine. This specimen was peripheral blood, taken 28 days after the second AZD1222 dose. In DNA form, the CDR3 reads TGTGCCAGCAGCCGTATGGGACGAATGGATGAGCAGTTCTTC. This sequence encodes CASSRMGRMDEQFF.